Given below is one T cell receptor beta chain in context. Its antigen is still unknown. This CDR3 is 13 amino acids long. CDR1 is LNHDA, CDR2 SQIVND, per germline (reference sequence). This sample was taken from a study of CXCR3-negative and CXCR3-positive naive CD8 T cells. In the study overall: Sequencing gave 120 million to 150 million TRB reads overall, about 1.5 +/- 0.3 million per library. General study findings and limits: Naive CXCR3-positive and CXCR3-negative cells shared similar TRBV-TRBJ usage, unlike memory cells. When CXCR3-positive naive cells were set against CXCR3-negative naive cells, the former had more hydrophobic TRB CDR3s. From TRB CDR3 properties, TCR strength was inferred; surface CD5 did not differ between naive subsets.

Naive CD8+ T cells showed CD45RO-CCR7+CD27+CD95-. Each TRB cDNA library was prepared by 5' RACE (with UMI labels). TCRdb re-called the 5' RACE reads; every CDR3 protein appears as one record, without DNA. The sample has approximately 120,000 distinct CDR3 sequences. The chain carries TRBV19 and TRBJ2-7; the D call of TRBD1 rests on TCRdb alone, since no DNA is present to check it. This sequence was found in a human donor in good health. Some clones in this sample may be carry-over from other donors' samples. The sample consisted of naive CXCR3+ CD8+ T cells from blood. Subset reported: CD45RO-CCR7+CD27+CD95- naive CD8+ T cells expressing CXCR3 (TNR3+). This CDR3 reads CASSTGVAYGQYF.